A selection of T cell receptor beta chains follows, all from one sample in a study of graft-versus-host responses after intestinal transplantation. Method: immunoSEQ multiplex PCR; TCRdb's copy keeps in-frame clones and lacks some. The sample carries 19,000 or so clones, roughly 86% recorded once. Here the sequenced sample was PBMCs, taken less than 240 days after intestinal transplant. The receptors come from a human patient who received an intestinal transplant, so some T cells may come from the graft donor. CDR3s include the opening cysteine and the closing phenylalanine or tryptophan. Fields, in order: J gene, D gene, V gene, clone size, CDR3 protein, CDR3 DNA. A D gene is named only where the DNA matches it firmly. Size is omitted from some rows. Given values are once, few, many or a class for expanded clones.

>TRBJ2-3|NA|TRBV11-2|NA
CASSLVWGGGNTDTQYF
TGTGCCAGCAGCTTGGTCTGGGGAGGGGGGAACACAGATACGCAGTATTTT
>TRBJ2-1|TRBD1|TRBV7-9|NA
CASSQADRGTAYNEQFF
TGTGCCAGCAGCCAAGCCGACCGTGGGACAGCCTACAATGAGCAGTTCTTC
>TRBJ2-2|NA|TRBV4-1|NA
CASSRSLDHTGELFF
TGCGCCAGCAGCCGCTCACTCGACCATACCGGGGAGCTGTTTTTT
>TRBJ2-5|TRBD1|TRBV6-1|once
CARGDSLETQYF
TGTGCCAGGGGGGACAGTTTAGAGACCCAGTACTTC
>TRBJ2-7|NA|TRBV7-9|NA
CASSSLLLKGEQYF
TGTGCCAGCAGCTCCCTGCTCCTGAAGGGCGAGCAGTACTTC
>TRBJ1-1|TRBD1|TRBV5-3|NA
CARSLAGQDVPNTEAFF
TGTGCCAGAAGCTTGGCGGGACAGGACGTGCCGAACACTGAAGCTTTCTTT
>TRBJ1-5|NA|TRBV4-1|NA
CASSQDLGSGQPQHF
TGCGCCAGCAGCCAAGATCTAGGGAGTGGTCAGCCCCAGCATTTT
>TRBJ2-3|NA|TRBV6-6|NA
CASSSRADTQYF
TGTGCCAGCAGTTCGAGAGCAGATACGCAGTATTTT
>TRBJ2-7|NA|TRBV6-5|NA
CASSSPFKSYEQYF
TGTGCCAGCAGCTCTCCGTTCAAGTCCTACGAGCAGTACTTC
>TRBJ2-3|NA|TRBV2|once
CASSGFGGSYSRDTQYF
TGTGCCAGCAGTGGGTTCGGGGGTTCTTATTCCAGGGATACGCAGTATTTT
>TRBJ2-5|TRBD2|TRBV7-7|NA
CASSLVTGGKETQYF
TGTGCCAGCAGCTTAGTAACGGGGGGTAAAGAGACCCAGTACTTC
>TRBJ2-7|TRBD1|TRBV7-3|NA
CASSPQGVVDEQYF
TGTGCCAGCAGCCCACAGGGGGTAGTCGACGAGCAGTACTTC
>TRBJ2-7|TRBD1|TRBV2|NA
CASSPRDSLKYEQYF
TGTGCCAGCAGTCCCCGGGACAGCCTAAAATACGAGCAGTACTTC
>TRBJ2-1|NA|TRBV5-1|once
CASSLGLHSAYNEQFF
TGCGCCAGCAGCTTGGGTCTGCACAGCGCCTACAATGAGCAGTTCTTC
>TRBJ1-2|NA|TRBV6-1|NA
CASRDRPYNYGYTF
TGTGCCAGCAGAGACAGACCCTATAACTATGGCTACACCTTC
>TRBJ2-6|NA|TRBV7-8|NA
CASSLGPARAGANVLTF
TGTGCCAGCAGCTTAGGTCCCGCTCGGGCTGGGGCCAACGTCCTGACTTTC
>TRBJ2-5|NA|TRBV21-1|NA
CASSKFGQGAQETQYF
NA